This T cell receptor (beta chain) was sequenced in a study of human T cells and chemical hapten exposure. TCRdb redid the calling of the RACE reads with MiXCR, one entry per CDR3 protein. The table lists approximately 100,000 distinct CDR3 sequences, about a tenth of them singletons, with 2.5% to 3.5% in the top ten. The CDR3 loop spans 16 amino acids. Germline V gives CDR1 PRHDT, CDR2 FYEKMQ (reference sequence). Germline trimming cut 5 bases from V and 2 bases from J; bases unmatched to any gene: 12. The time point was: patch test 2, 6 weeks after DPC sensitization. Treatment denoted: therapeutic diphenylcyclopropenone sensitization with weekly scalp DPC.

The source of this sequence is a woman aged 40 to 50 with alopecia areata. Some clones in this sample may be carry-over from other donors' samples. Sequences were derived from whole blood, sampled in connection with sensitization to the hapten diphenylcyclopropenone (DPC). The chain carries TRBV13 and TRBJ2-7; 7 positions match TRBD1. The CDR3 nucleotides are TGTGCCAGCAGCCTATTTGACAGGGAACCCGCCTACGAGCAGTACTTC. It yields the protein CASSLFDREPAYEQYF.